This is a list of T cell receptor beta chains from one sample in a study of T cell responses to AZD1222 COVID-19 vaccine. Clones were sequenced by immunoSEQ multiplex PCR, and TCRdb holds only the in-frame ones, with some missing. This sample has around 100,000 clones, with about 88% found just once. The sequences come from peripheral blood, collected on day 0 of AZD1222 vaccination. These receptors were taken from an adult in good health. Both conserved end residues are trimmed from each CDR3. Each record gives: CDR3 protein, V gene, J gene.

ASSDSSGGALNEQF,TRBV6-4,TRBJ2-1
ASSRGQGGHGYT,TRBV19,TRBJ1-2
ASTPGQGYEQY,TRBV19,TRBJ2-7
ASSFPGDLAPIQDTGELF,TRBV6-2/TRBV6-3,TRBJ2-2
ASSFGQGGDQPQH,TRBV11-2,TRBJ1-5
ASTRDSLQIGYT,TRBV19,TRBJ1-2
ASSLGGPSTGELF,TRBV5-4,TRBJ2-2
ASSEAGRGGEKLF,TRBV6-1,TRBJ1-4
ASSQGEDGGAETQY,TRBV4-1,TRBJ2-5
ASSLRDRVSAPLH,TRBV28,TRBJ1-6
ASSLEALGLGTGELF,TRBV7-6,TRBJ2-2
ASRDQGRHEQF,TRBV6-5,TRBJ2-1
ASVNRGLGTQY,TRBV6-5,TRBJ2-3
ASSDSEKLF,TRBV27,TRBJ1-4
ASSIVAGDSGANVLT,TRBV19,TRBJ2-6
ASSLDMGFTGHEQF,TRBV7-8,TRBJ2-1
SARQYNEQF,TRBV20-1,TRBJ2-1
ASSLNGARNSPLH,TRBV5-1,TRBJ1-6
ATSEGDRGQETQY,TRBV15,TRBJ2-5
ASSLVIRTRSYNEQF,TRBV7-2,TRBJ2-1
ASRGAGEVQPQH,TRBV7-8,TRBJ1-5
ASSQDIGGKYTEAF,TRBV4-3,TRBJ1-1
ASSYTNAPRVETQY,TRBV6-5,TRBJ2-5
ATSRDAVAVNTEAF,TRBV15,TRBJ1-1
ARYEQY,TRBV3-1/TRBV3-2,TRBJ2-7
ASSSVGTFSGNTIY,TRBV6-5,TRBJ1-3
ASSQNQETQY,TRBV3-1/TRBV3-2,TRBJ2-5
ASSLDPVNTEAF,TRBV5-1,TRBJ1-1
ASSFDSGNTGELF,TRBV5-1,TRBJ2-2
ASSGMGSRYNSPLH,TRBV5-6,TRBJ1-6
ASSPGLWGYT,TRBV6-5,TRBJ1-2
ASSLSAGGQFYEQY,TRBV4-2,TRBJ2-7
ASSPLQQETQY,TRBV18,TRBJ2-5
ASSPSREMGNEQF,TRBV7-3,TRBJ2-1
ASSLMGGTPYEQY,TRBV11-1,TRBJ2-7
ASSEARSGNTIY,TRBV6-1,TRBJ1-3
ASSLEWASGANVLT,TRBV5-1,TRBJ2-6
ASSLLRGTEAF,TRBV6-5,TRBJ1-1
ATREGPYNEQF,TRBV19,TRBJ2-1
ASSGRQGPEAF,TRBV28,TRBJ1-1
ASSLGQGHQPQH,TRBV7-8,TRBJ1-5
ASSQSSSNEKLF,TRBV3-1/TRBV3-2,TRBJ1-4
ASSYSWRRANVLT,TRBV6-2/TRBV6-3,TRBJ2-6
ATRQGMNTEAF,TRBV24-1,TRBJ1-1
ASAPFRGGTGELF,TRBV2,TRBJ2-2
ASSLGGSSGNTIY,TRBV7-9,TRBJ1-3
ASSNTGTVDSYEQY,TRBV19,TRBJ2-7
ASKGDIANTGELF,TRBV5-1,TRBJ2-2
ASGLVRDRPNEKLF,TRBV12-5,TRBJ1-4
ASSVQGAVGNTIY,TRBV7-2,TRBJ1-3
ASSRPFWTEVF,TRBV12-3/TRBV12-4,TRBJ1-1
ATRGGVFSKNIQY,TRBV24-1,TRBJ2-4
ASSQRQGAYEQY,TRBV6-4,TRBJ2-7
ASSPFSGSPDEQY,TRBV18,TRBJ2-7
ASSFAETQY,TRBV5-4,TRBJ2-5
ASSTLGQGFEAF,TRBV11-1,TRBJ1-1
ASSAGLDEQF,TRBV7-9,TRBJ2-1
ASDGIGDNEQF,TRBV2,TRBJ2-1
ASSTSGTFSSYNEQF,TRBV6-4,TRBJ2-1